These 17 T cell receptor beta chains came from one sample sequenced in a study of cytomegalovirus exposure and HLA in healthy donors. This table comes from immunoSEQ multiplex PCR, and its TCRdb copy is limited to in-frame clones, with some not included. The sample lists 200,000 to 300,000 clones, 75% to 90% occurring once. The specimen was PBMCs. Source of these receptors: a woman aged 25 to 39 in good health and CMV-seropositive.

This chain joins TRBV4-1 and TRBJ1-4; the match to TRBD1 covers 9 bases. CDR1 and CDR2 from the germline V gene are MGHRA and YSYEKL. This CDR3 comprises 15 residues. The V gene end was trimmed by 3 bases and the J gene end by 10 bases; junction bases not matched to a gene: 9. CDR3 DNA: TGCGCCAGCAGCCAGTCCGGGACAGGGAGTGGAAAACTGTTTTTT. It encodes CASSQSGTGSGKLFF.

The rearrangement joins TRBV27 to TRBJ2-1, with a possible D match to TRBD1 (6 bases). Germline loops: CDR1 MNHEY, CDR2 SMNVEV (reference sequence). Trimming removed 7 bases from V and 2 bases from J, with 12 bases in between. The CDR3 has 14 residues. The CDR3 is CASNNRAAYNEQFF. CDR3 in DNA: TGTGCCAGCAATAACAGGGCTGCCTACAATGAGCAGTTCTTC.

Only a few counts were recorded for this clone. V gene TRBV6-1 combines with J gene TRBJ2-2, with 7 bases lining up with TRBD2. Germline V gives CDR1 MNHNS, CDR2 SASEGT. The trim removed 2 bases at V and 8 bases at J, leaving 14 bases unmatched. The CDR3 spans 17 residues. CDR3 residues: CASSEIRAGEVIGELFF. CDR3 nucleotide sequence: TGTGCCAGCAGTGAAATTAGGGCGGGAGAAGTGATAGGGGAGCTGTTTTTT.

V is TRBV13 and J is TRBJ2-7, with TRBD1 as a possible D gene (5 bases). The V gene's germline CDR1 is PRHDT and CDR2 FYEKMQ (reference sequence). Trimming left V 1 base short and J 6 bases short, with 19 bases between. CDR3 length: 16 amino acids. CDR3 amino acids: CASSLVQGYYGVEQYF. CDR3 nucleotide sequence: TGTGCCAGCAGCTTAGTCCAGGGATACTATGGGGTCGAGCAGTACTTC.

The chain joins TRBV11-2 to TRBJ2-3; 13 nucleotides line up with TRBD2. The CDR3 loop spans 16 amino acids. Germline V CDR1 and CDR2: SGHAT, FQNNGV. V lost 5 bases and J lost 4; bases outside the gene matches: 6. The CDR3 nucleotides read TGTGCCAGCAGCATTCAGGGACTAGCGGGGTCAGATACGCAGTATTTT. It codes for CASSIQGLAGSDTQYF.

This chain links TRBV5-6 with TRBJ2-1, with 7 nucleotides matching TRBD2. The CDR3 is 16 amino acids. V was clipped by 4 bases and J by 8 bases; unmatched bases: 15. The germline V gene encodes CDR1 SGHDT and CDR2 YYEEEE. The CDR3 is CASSLLGAGSSDEQFF. The CDR3 region has the DNA TGTGCCAGCAGCCTTTTGGGAGCGGGGTCGTCCGATGAGCAGTTCTTC.

V is TRBV5-1 and J is TRBJ2-5, with 12 bases matching TRBD2. CDR1 and CDR2 (germline): SGHRS, YFSETQ. The CDR3 spans 16 residues. V lost 7 bases to trimming and J lost 5 bases; unmatched junction nucleotides: 12. The CDR3 protein is CASSSNLAGGGETQYF. CDR3 DNA: TGCGCCAGCTCCTCAAACCTAGCGGGAGGGGGGGAGACCCAGTACTTC.

The V and J genes are TRBV9 and TRBJ1-2; no definite D call. CDR1 is SGDLS and CDR2 is YYNGEE in the germline V gene. The germline V and J ends were trimmed by 0 bases and 5 bases, with 14 bases remaining between them. This CDR3 is 15 amino acids long. CDR3 sequence reads: CASSVVPDSEYGYTF. The CDR3, as DNA: TGTGCCAGCAGCGTAGTTCCCGACTCAGAGTATGGCTACACCTTC.

This chain joins TRBV9 and TRBJ2-3; a weak D match, TRBD2 (5 bases). The CDR3 covers 18 residues. Trimming stripped 4 bases from V and 1 base from J, with 22 bases between. Germline values: CDR1 SGDLS, CDR2 YYNGEE. CDR3 loop: CASSNYPWAGSGTDTQYF. Here the CDR3 DNA reads TGTGCCAGCAGCAACTACCCCTGGGCGGGTTCGGGCACAGATACGCAGTATTTT.

The rearrangement uses TRBV11-2 and TRBJ2-1; tentatively, D is TRBD1 (5 bases). With 0 bases removed from V and 8 bases from J, the gap between germline ends came to 8 bases. Germline CDR1 and CDR2: SGHAT and FQNNGV. The CDR3 sequence is 13 residues long. The CDR3 coding sequence is TGTGCCAGCAGCTTAGATCAAGGGGATGAGCAGTTCTTC. Translating it yields CASSLDQGDEQFF. Together with reference TRBV11-2 and TRBJ2-1, the CDR3 gives the full variable domain: EAGVAQSPRYKIIEKRQSVAFWCNPISGHATLYWYQQILGQGPKLLIQFQNNGVVDDSQLPKDRFSAERLKGVDSTLKIQPAKLEDSAVYLCASSLDQGDEQFFGPGTRLTVL.

This chain connects TRBV27 to TRBJ1-5; D not resolved. Trimming cost V 1 base and J 4 bases, with 8 bases left between them. CDR3 length: 14 amino acids. In germline, CDR1 is MNHEY, CDR2 SMNVEV (reference sequence). Here the CDR3 reads CASSLYSPNQPQHF. The CDR3 DNA reads as TGTGCCAGCAGTTTATACAGCCCTAATCAGCCCCAGCATTTT.

This chain links TRBV19 with TRBJ1-5; D is unclear. The CDR3 is 16 residues long. V was trimmed by 3 bases and J by 1 base, leaving 13 bases between them. From germline, CDR1 is LNHDA and CDR2 SQIVND (reference sequence). The CDR3 reads CASSILEIGSNQPQHF. For the CDR3, the DNA is TGTGCCAGTAGTATTTTGGAGATCGGCAGCAATCAGCCCCAGCATTTT.

The rearrangement uses TRBV6-1 and TRBJ2-7, with 10 nucleotides matching TRBD1. There are 16 residues in the CDR3. With V trimmed by 4 bases and J by 6 bases, 12 bases remained unmatched. Germline assignment: CDR1 MNHNS and CDR2 SASEGT. The CDR3 loop is CASSGGTGDALPEQYF. CDR3 bases: TGTGCCAGCAGTGGGGGGACAGGGGATGCTCTCCCCGAGCAGTACTTC.

The chain couples TRBV19 to TRBJ1-1, with 10 bases lining up with TRBD1. The CDR3 is 17 amino acids. CDR1 and CDR2 (germline): LNHDA, SQIVND (reference sequence). V dropped 1 base and J dropped 4; count of bases not matched to a gene: 9. The CDR3 protein is CASSIVGGTGDSTEAFF. DNA for the CDR3: TGTGCCAGTAGTATAGTAGGTGGGACAGGGGACTCCACTGAAGCTTTCTTT. The full variable domain, its missing parts supplied by reference TRBV19 and TRBJ1-1, is DGGITQSPKYLFRKEGQNVTLSCEQNLNHDAMYWYRQDPGQGLRLIYYSQIVNDFQKGDIAEGYSVSREKKESFPLTVTSAQKNPTAFYLCASSIVGGTGDSTEAFFGQGTRLTVV.

V and J are TRBV7-9 and TRBJ1-1, with unresolved D. Looked up from germline, CDR1 is SEHNR and CDR2 is FQNEAQ (reference sequence). This CDR3 is built from 15 residues. The V gene lost 1 base and the J gene lost 0 bases, with 9 bases spanning the gap. The CDR3 DNA is TGTGCCAGCAGCTTAGGTCACGGTCTGAACACTGAAGCTTTCTTT. Protein sequence: CASSLGHGLNTEAFF. The variable domain in full, completed from reference TRBV7-9 and TRBJ1-1, reads DTGVSQNPRHKITKRGQNVTFRCDPISEHNRLYWYRQTLGQGPEFLTYFQNEAQLEKSRLLSDRFSAERPKGSFSTLEIQRTEQGDSAMYLCASSLGHGLNTEAFFGQGTRLTVV.

The chain couples TRBV23-1 to TRBJ2-5; D perhaps matches TRBD2 (5 bases). TRBV23-1 is an ORF; its function is uncertain. Trimming removed 2 bases from V and 10 bases from J, with 8 bases in between. The CDR3 sequence is 11 residues long. CDR3 nucleotides: TGCGCCAGCAGTCAAATCCGGGGCCAGTACTTC. Encoded protein: CASSQIRGQYF.

The chain employs TRBV10-3 and TRBJ1-1, with TRBD1 identical over 9 bases. CDR1 is ENHRY, CDR2 SYGVKD, per germline. The CDR3 has 17 amino acids. V shed 2 bases, J shed 0 bases, and the junction held 7 bases outside the gene matches. The CDR3 reads CAISEPGRTGVNTEAFF. CDR3 bases: TGTGCCATCAGTGAGCCGGGACGGACAGGGGTGAACACTGAAGCTTTCTTT.